This T cell receptor (beta chain) was retrieved from a study of T cell changes during pregnancy in multiple sclerosis. Using immunoSEQ multiplex PCR, the repertoire was profiled, and TCRdb retains in-frame clones only, with some absent. The top ten hold about 1% of the sample, which has some 80,000 clones, roughly 96% seen once. CDR1 is SGDLS, CDR2 YYNGEE, per germline. The CDR3 totals 15 residues. Trimming removed 0 bases from V and 4 bases from J; junction bases left unmatched: 6. The specimen comprised peripheral blood, sampled in the second trimester of pregnancy. The receptor was isolated from a female donor with multiple sclerosis, enrolled in a pregnancy study. This chain uses TRBV9 with TRBJ1-1; 7 bases agree with TRBD1. CDR3 DNA sequence: TGTGCCAGCAGCGTAGGGACAGGAAGGAGCACTGAAGCTTTCTTT. Translated, it gives CASSVGTGRSTEAFF.